A single sample is the source of the 11 T cell receptor beta chains below, sequenced in a study of blood T cell repertoires in COVID-19. Sequencing was performed with immunoSEQ multiplex PCR; in TCRdb, only in-frame clones are kept and a portion is missing. The table lists roughly 100,000 clones, about three quarters of them singletons. The sequenced sample was peripheral blood. These TCRs come from a woman in her 70s with acute or convalescent COVID-19.

This chain connects TRBV11-2 to TRBJ1-4; D is ambiguous. Germline CDR1 is SGHAT and CDR2 is FQNNGV. This CDR3 is built from 16 residues. The V end lost 1 base, the J end lost 5 bases, and 14 bases lay between the germline ends. The CDR3 is CASSLVGKGPNEKLFF. CDR3 nucleotides: TGTGCCAGCAGCTTAGTCGGGAAAGGACCGAATGAAAAACTGTTTTTT.

The CDR3 coding sequence is TGTGCCAGCAGCTTCGGGGTCGCGGGAAATCAGCCCCAGCATTTT. Translation: CASSFGVAGNQPQHF. The rearrangement links TRBV7-2 to TRBJ1-5; D gene ambiguous. V was trimmed by 3 bases and J by 4 bases, leaving 13 bases between them. The germline V gene has CDR1 SGHTA and CDR2 FQGNSA. CDR3 length equals 15 residues.

This rearrangement joins TRBV19 to TRBJ2-7; weak D call: TRBD1 (8 bases). This CDR3 comprises 14 residues. The germline V gene encodes CDR1 LNHDA and CDR2 SQIVND (reference sequence). V was trimmed by 3 bases and J by 3 bases, leaving 12 bases between them. CDR3 in amino acids: CASSMGGTGYEQYF. DNA of the CDR3: TGTGCCAGTAGTATGGGAGGGACAGGCTACGAGCAGTACTTC.

This clone has more than one count but fewer than ten. The chain's CDR3 is CASSYSTGASSYEQYF. As DNA, the CDR3 is TGTGCCAGCAGTTACTCGACAGGGGCCAGCTCCTACGAGCAGTACTTC. This rearrangement joins TRBV6-5 to TRBJ2-7, with 8 positions matching TRBD1. Looked up from germline, CDR1 is MNHEY and CDR2 is SVGAGI. The length of the CDR3 is 16 residues. The J segment lost 0 bases and the V segment lost 0 bases, leaving 4 bases of the junction unmatched.

The chain links TRBV12-3 or TRBV12-4 to TRBJ2-1; D is perhaps TRBD2 (6 bases). Between the trimmed V and J ends, which lost 2 bases and 8 bases, there was a span of 10 bases. This CDR3 region has 13 residues. The CDR3 spells CASSLMEGHEQFF. CDR3 DNA: TGTGCCAGCAGTTTAATGGAGGGCCATGAGCAGTTCTTC.

The V and J genes are TRBV28 and TRBJ1-1, with a possible D match to TRBD1 (5 bases). The germline CDR1 and CDR2 sequences are MDHEN and SYDVKM. The CDR3 contains 15 residues. The V gene lost 5 bases and the J gene lost 0 bases, with 13 bases spanning the gap. The DNA of the CDR3 is TGTGCCAGCAGTCCCGCGGGACTGCTGAACACTGAAGCTTTCTTT. Translation: CASSPAGLLNTEAFF.

The V and J genes are TRBV2 and TRBJ1-2; 9 positions agree with TRBD1. The V and J ends lost 4 bases and 5 bases, in that order; junction bases with no gene match: 11. CDR1 is SNHLY, CDR2 FYNNEI, per germline. The CDR3 contains 16 residues. The CDR3 DNA follows: TGTGCCAGCAGTGGGGACAGGGAAATGACGGATTATGGCTACACCTTC. Protein sequence: CASSGDREMTDYGYTF.

The chain couples TRBV7-9 to TRBJ2-3; D perhaps matches TRBD1 (5 bases). This CDR3 comprises 17 residues. Per germline, CDR1 SEHNR and CDR2 FQNEAQ (reference sequence). V lost 4 bases and J lost 2, with 19 bases in between. The CDR3 DNA is TGTGCCAGCAGCTCCCCGCAAAAAGGGGCCTTCACAGATACGCAGTATTTT. Its protein is CASSSPQKGAFTDTQYF.

This clone turned up a few times. The J gene is TRBJ2-3, the V gene TRBV18; maybe TRBD1 (5 bases). Germline values: CDR1 KGHSH, CDR2 LQKENI. This CDR3 comprises 16 residues. The germline V and J ends were trimmed by 3 bases and 5 bases, with 18 bases remaining between them. CDR3 bases: TGTGCCAGCTCACCCATACAGGCAACTCAGGGAGATACGCAGTATTTT. Protein: CASSPIQATQGDTQYF.

This clone was seen more than once but under ten times. The chain joins TRBV7-9 to TRBJ2-2; weak D call: TRBD1 (5 bases). Germline values: CDR1 SEHNR, CDR2 FQNEAQ (reference sequence). The ends were cut back, 6 bases at V and 1 base at J, with 9 bases in the middle. The CDR3 is 14 amino acids. CDR3 in amino acids: CASSSTGNTGELFF. As DNA, the CDR3 is TGTGCCAGCAGTTCTACAGGGAACACCGGGGAGCTGTTTTTT.

This clone was observed a few times. The chain links TRBV3-1 (or the pseudogene TRBV3-2) to TRBJ1-4, with D hard to call. The germline gives CDR1 LGHDT, CDR2 YNNKEL (reference sequence). The CDR3 extends over 15 amino acids. V lost 4 bases to trimming and J lost 5 bases, with 14 bases between them. The CDR3 bases are TGTGCCAGCAGCCTCCCCGGACGGGAAAATGAAAAACTGTTTTTT. This translates into CASSLPGRENEKLFF.